This T cell receptor (beta chain) was recovered during a study of T cell repertoires in ileal Crohn's disease. Notes on the study in general: High-frequency clones were more common in sorted CD8 than CD4 cells.

As concerns this clone: Its matching antigen is unknown.

Profiling relied on immunoSEQ multiplex PCR, and the TCRdb table lists in-frame clones only, not all of them. This sample yields around 11,000 clones, of which around three quarters are seen a single time; approximately 4.3% belongs to the top ten. This TCR was sampled from an adult with Crohn's disease. The sequencing sample was made of ileal tissue.

CDR3 sequence (DNA): TGTGCCAGCAGCGGGGAGTCGGGTAACTATGGCTACACCTTC. Translated, it gives CASSGESGNYGYTF. The chain uses TRBV9 and TRBJ1-2; unclear D gene. The CDR3 has 14 amino acids. Trimming took off 3 bases at V and 1 base at J, with 10 bases between the two ends. Germline V gene sequence: CDR1 SGDLS, CDR2 YYNGEE.